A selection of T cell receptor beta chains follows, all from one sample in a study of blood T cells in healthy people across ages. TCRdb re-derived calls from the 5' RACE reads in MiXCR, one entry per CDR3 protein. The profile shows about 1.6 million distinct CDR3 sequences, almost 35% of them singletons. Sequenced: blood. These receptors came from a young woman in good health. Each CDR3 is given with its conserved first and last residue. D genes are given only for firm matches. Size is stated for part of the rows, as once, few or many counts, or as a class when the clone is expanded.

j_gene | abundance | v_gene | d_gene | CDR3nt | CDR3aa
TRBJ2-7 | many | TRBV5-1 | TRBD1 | TGCGCCAGCAGCGCCCAGACAGGGAGTCCCTACGAGCAGTACTTC | CASSAQTGSPYEQYF
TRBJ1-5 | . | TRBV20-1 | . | TGCAGTGCAAAACGGGGAAATCAGCCCCGGCATTTT | CSAKRGNQPRHF
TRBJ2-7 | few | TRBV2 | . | TGTGCCAGCAGTTTTAGGGGACGGGACTACGAGCAGTACTTC | CASSFRGRDYEQYF
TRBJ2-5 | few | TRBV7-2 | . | TGTGCCAGCAGCTTAGGGCCCTTGGGATCGGAGACCCAGTACTTC | CASSLGPLGSETQYF
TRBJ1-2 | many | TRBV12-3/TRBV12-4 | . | TGTGCCAGCAGCTACTTGACGGTGGTAGCTGGCTACACCTTC | CASSYLTVVAGYTF
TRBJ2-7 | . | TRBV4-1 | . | TGCGCCAGCAGCCAAGGGGAGCTAGCACAGTACGAGCAGTACTTC | CASSQGELAQYEQYF
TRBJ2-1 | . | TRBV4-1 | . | TGCGCCAGCAGCTCCACAGCGCAAGGTATCAGAAATGAGCAGTTCTTC | CASSSTAQGIRNEQFF
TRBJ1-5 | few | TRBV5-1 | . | TGCGCCAGCAGGCCGGGACAACTTAATGGGGAGCCCCAGCATTTT | CASRPGQLNGEPQHF
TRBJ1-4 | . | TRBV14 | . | TGTGCCAGCAGCGCGGCGGGGATGGGTGAAAAACTGTTTTTT | CASSAAGMGEKLFF
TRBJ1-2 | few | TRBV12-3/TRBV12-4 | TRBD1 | TGTGCCAGCAGTCCCAGATCGGGACAGACTATCTATGGCTACACCTTC | CASSPRSGQTIYGYTF
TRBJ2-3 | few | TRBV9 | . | TGTGCCAGCAGCGTACTTCTACATAGCACAGATACGCAGTATTTT | CASSVLLHSTDTQYF
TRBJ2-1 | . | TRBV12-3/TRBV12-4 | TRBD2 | TGTGCCAGCAGTCTCCTCCTAGCGGGAGAAGATGAGCAGTTCTTC | CASSLLLAGEDEQFF
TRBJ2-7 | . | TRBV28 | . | TGTGCCAGTTCGCCTCAGTGGGGGCTCTACGAGCAGTACTTC | CASSPQWGLYEQYF
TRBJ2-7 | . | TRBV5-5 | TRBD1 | TGTGCCAGCAGCCACAGGGGCTGGGGCGAGCAGTACTTC | CASSHRGWGEQYF
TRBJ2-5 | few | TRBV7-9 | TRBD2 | TGTGCCAGCAGCTTAACATGGAGCGGGGGGGCCAAGGAGACCCAGTACTTC | CASSLTWSGGAKETQYF
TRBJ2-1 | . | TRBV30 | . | TGTGCCTGGAGTGTACCGGGGGACAATGAGCAGTTCTTC | CAWSVPGDNEQFF
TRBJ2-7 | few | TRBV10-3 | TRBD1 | TGTGCCTCACAGGGGAACTCCTACGAGCAGTACTTC | CASQGNSYEQYF
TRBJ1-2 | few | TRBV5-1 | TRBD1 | TGCGCCAGCAGCTTTATGGGACAGCAATATGGCTACACCTTC | CASSFMGQQYGYTF
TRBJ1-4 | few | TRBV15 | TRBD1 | TGTGCCACCAGCAGAGAAGCAGGGGGATCGGAAAAACTGTTTTTT | CATSREAGGSEKLFF
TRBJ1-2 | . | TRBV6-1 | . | TGTGCCAGCAGTGATGGGGCAGCCCAGAATGGCTACACCTTC | CASSDGAAQNGYTF
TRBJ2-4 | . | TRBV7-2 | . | TGTGCCAGCAGCCGACAGGCACTAGCCAAAAACATTCAGTACTTC | CASSRQALAKNIQYF
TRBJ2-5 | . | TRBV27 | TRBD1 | TGTGCCAGCAGGTTAAGAGGGGGCTTAGAGACCCAGTACTTC | CASRLRGGLETQYF
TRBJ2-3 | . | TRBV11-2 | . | TGTGCCAGCAGTTCGGGGGACAAAAACGCCGATACGCAGTATTTT | CASSSGDKNADTQYF
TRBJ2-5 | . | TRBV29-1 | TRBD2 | TGCAGCGTTGAACGTGCGGGGGTTTTAGAGACCCAGTACTTC | CSVERAGVLETQYF
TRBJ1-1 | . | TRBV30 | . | TGTGCCTGGAACCGGCCCCGGGGAACTGAAGCTTTCTTT | CAWNRPRGTEAFF
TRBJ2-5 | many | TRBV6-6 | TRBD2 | TGTGCCATCTCGTTAGCGGGGGGGGAGACCCAGTACTTC | CAISLAGGETQYF
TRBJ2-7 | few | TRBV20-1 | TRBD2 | TGCAGTGCTGCCCCGGGGGGACGCTACGAGCAGTACTTC | CSAAPGGRYEQYF
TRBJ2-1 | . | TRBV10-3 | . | TGTGCCATCAGACCCGGGACGGACTACGATGAGCAGTTCTTC | CAIRPGTDYDEQFF
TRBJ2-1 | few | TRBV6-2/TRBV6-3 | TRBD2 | TGTGCCAGCAGTTACTCGATGCCGCGGGGGGTTTACAATGAGCAGTTCTTC | CASSYSMPRGVYNEQFF
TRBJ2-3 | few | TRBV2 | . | TGTGCCAGCAGTGAGGCTACCACAGATACGCAGTATTTT | CASSEATTDTQYF
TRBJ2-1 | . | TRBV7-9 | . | TGTGCCAGCAGCCGCCTAACCGGATATACCTACAATGAGCAGTTCTTC | CASSRLTGYTYNEQFF
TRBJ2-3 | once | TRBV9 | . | TGTGCCAGCAGCGTAGGCAACACGGGGGGCACAGATACGCAGTATTTT | CASSVGNTGGTDTQYF
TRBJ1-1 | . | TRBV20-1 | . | TGCAGTGCTAGTCGGGTCCACAGGGCTTTCTTT | CSASRVHRAFF
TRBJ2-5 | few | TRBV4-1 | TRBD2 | TGCGCCAGCAGCCAAGGGGGACTAGCGGCTTACAATGAGCAGTACTTC | CASSQGGLAAYNEQYF
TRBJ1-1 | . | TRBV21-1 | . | TGTGCCACCCAAAATTGGGGACAGGGGTATACTGAAGCTTTCTTT | CATQNWGQGYTEAFF
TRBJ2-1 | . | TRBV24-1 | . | TGTGCCACCAGTGACCGGACAGAGTCCTACAATGAGCAGTTCTTC | CATSDRTESYNEQFF
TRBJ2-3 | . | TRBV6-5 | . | TGTGCCAGCAGGCGGGACGGACTCACAGATACGCAGTATTTT | CASRRDGLTDTQYF
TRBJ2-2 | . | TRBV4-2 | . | TGTGCCAGCAGCCAAGTTCCGCTCCCGAACACCGGGGAGCTGTTTTTT | CASSQVPLPNTGELFF
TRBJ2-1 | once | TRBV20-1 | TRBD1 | TGCAGTGCGGGTAAAGGGGGCGCGGACAATGAGCAGTTCTTC | CSAGKGGADNEQFF
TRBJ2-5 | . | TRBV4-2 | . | TGTGCCAGCAGCCTGGAGGGAAGTGGGCTAGAGAGTGAGACCCAGTACTTC | CASSLEGSGLESETQYF
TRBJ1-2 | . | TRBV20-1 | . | . | CSAADPRVQTQYFGPGLDGYTF
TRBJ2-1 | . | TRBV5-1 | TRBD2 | TGCGCCAGCAGGCCGACTAGCGGGGATTACAATGAGCAGTTCTTC | CASRPTSGDYNEQFF
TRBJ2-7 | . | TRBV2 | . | TGTGCCAGCGGACCCACACACGAGCAGTACTTC | CASGPTHEQYF
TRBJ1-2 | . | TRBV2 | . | TGTGCCAGCAGTAAATTGGAGGGCAGGAACTATGGCTACACCTTC | CASSKLEGRNYGYTF
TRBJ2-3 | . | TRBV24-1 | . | TGTGCCACCAGTGACCCTTTCCAACCAGGCCAGTATTTT | CATSDPFQPGQYF
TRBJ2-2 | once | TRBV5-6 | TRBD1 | TGTGCCAGCAGCTTGGCCCTTTTGACAGGGGGTAACACCGGGGAGCTGTTTTTT | CASSLALLTGGNTGELFF
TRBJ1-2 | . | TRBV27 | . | TGTGCCAGCAGTGGATTCAGCAACTATGGCTACACCTTC | CASSGFSNYGYTF